What follows is one T cell receptor (beta chain) and its context. The sample is drawn from a study of control samples from healthy donors and cancer patients. Germline CDR1 is SGHTA and CDR2 is FQGNSA. V lost 4 bases, J lost 10 bases, and 17 bases lay in between. This CDR3 spans 15 amino acids. Method: immunoSEQ multiplex PCR; TCRdb's copy keeps in-frame clones and lacks some. The repertoire holds some 210,000 clones, with 91% as singletons. The sequence was collected from a man aged 25-45 years in good health. This chain links TRBV7-2 with TRBJ1-6; D might be TRBD1 (5 bases). The source material was blood. CDR3 DNA: TGTGCCAGCAGCTCCAGCTCGGTACAGGCCTCACCCCTCCACTTT. As protein: CASSSSSVQASPLHF.